This T cell receptor beta chain stems from a study of neurological immune-mediated disorders. Study findings and constraints: TCR clonal expansion peaked in HTLV-1-associated myelopathy patients and was lowest in multiple sclerosis patients.

This clonotype was detected ten times or more. The antigen is undetermined. cDNA synthesis was performed by 5'RACE with 10-nucleotide random UMIs. TCRdb analysed the 5' RACE reads with MiXCR anew, one entry per CDR3 protein. This table holds approximately 40,000 distinct CDR3 sequences, more than 12% found once. The sequencing input was CD4+ T cells from blood. This sequence originates from a woman aged 55-69 years with HTLV-1-associated myelopathy (HAM/TSP).

The CDR3 spells CASSYGRESPLHF. CDR3 DNA sequence: TGTGCCAGCAGTTACGGCAGGGAATCACCCCTCCACTTT. This chain links TRBV6-5 with TRBJ1-6; a possible D gene is TRBD1 (5 bases). Looked up from germline, CDR1 is MNHEY and CDR2 is SVGAGI. This CDR3 comprises 13 residues. V dropped 2 bases and J dropped 10 bases, with 9 bases sitting between them.